This TCR beta chain was retrieved from a study of blood T cell repertoires in COVID-19. Study in general: Samples of COVID-19 (acute and convalescent) were obtained from the United States, Italy and Spain. T cells, B-cell-depleted T cells, or PBMCs provided the cDNA or gDNA that served as material.

Study processing details: Estimated nucleated cell counts came from reference gene primer amplification. Using immunoSEQ multiplex PCR, the repertoire was profiled, and TCRdb retains in-frame clones only, with some absent. D and trimming were read from the DNA, whereas the V and J calls and clone size are those reported in that table. The sample carries some 450,000 clones, approximately 90% recorded once. The CDR3 sequence is 18 residues long. Losses at the gene ends were 2 bases for V and 0 bases for J; bases not matched to a gene: 5. Germline-derived CDR1 and CDR2 are KGHSH and LQKENI. This TCR derives from a man aged 18 to 29 with COVID-19, enrolled during active disease. The V call is TRBV18, the J call TRBJ2-2, with 11 bases matching TRBD2. The specimen sequenced was peripheral blood. The CDR3 DNA follows: TGTGCCAGCTCACCAGTGCTAGCGGGGGGCCCGAACACCGGGGAGCTGTTTTTT. Residues: CASSPVLAGGPNTGELFF.